This paragraph covers one T cell receptor beta chain sequence. V lost 3 bases to trimming and J lost 3 bases, with 13 bases between them. Germline V gene lookup returns CDR1 SGDLS and CDR2 YYNGEE. The CDR3 length is 15 residues. Repertoires were generated with immunoSEQ multiplex PCR, while TCRdb's copy carries only in-frame clones and drops some. The sample includes about 180,000 clones, roughly nine tenths of them seen just once. The sample comes from a study of blood T cell repertoires in COVID-19. The chain couples TRBV9 to TRBJ1-5, with a tentative D call TRBD1 (6 bases). The sequence came from a man between 18 and 35 years old who had recovered from COVID-19. Sequenced: peripheral blood. The CDR3 reads CASSGGQNPNQPQHF. The CDR3 coding sequence is TGTGCCAGCAGCGGAGGACAGAACCCCAATCAGCCCCAGCATTTT.